This T cell receptor (beta chain) derives from a study of blood T cell repertoires in COVID-19. Assay: immunoSEQ multiplex PCR; the TCRdb copy retains only in-frame clones and omits some. The sample records about 140,000 clones, around four fifths being singletons. From germline, CDR1 is LGHNA and CDR2 YNFKEQ. The V gene end was trimmed by 3 bases and the J gene end by 2 bases; junction bases not matched to a gene: 4. The CDR3 runs 15 residues. The sample comprised PBMCs or T cells enriched from blood (not recorded which). The chain uses TRBV4-2 and TRBJ2-1; 7 positions agree with TRBD2. This sequence originates from a woman between 45 and 60 years old with acute COVID-19. In DNA, the CDR3 is TGTGCCAGCAGCCAGGGGGGGACTACCTACAATGAGCAGTTCTTC. Translation gives CASSQGGTTYNEQFF.